This T cell receptor beta chain was recorded in a study of OX40 agonist ivuxolimab in advanced cancers. The wider study: Across the patients, intravenous ivuxolimab was delivered every 2 weeks at 0.01 to 10 mg/kg. Study-wide findings and caveats: Expanded clones belonging to CD8+ T cells outnumbered, on average, those of CD4+.

Points on this clone: Its matching antigen is unknown.

Method: immunoSEQ multiplex PCR; TCRdb's copy keeps in-frame clones and lacks some. The sample gives 20,000 to 25,000 clones, 80% to 90% of which show up once; roughly 15% is in the top ten. This CDR3 region has 14 residues. CDR1 and CDR2 (germline): LNHNV, YYDKDF (reference sequence). Between the trimmed V and J ends, which lost 1 base and 2 bases, there was a span of 7 bases. The chain links TRBV15 to TRBJ2-3; D is possibly TRBD1 or TRBD2 (5 bases each). The material sequenced was CD4+ or CD8+ T cells sorted from blood, taken in a trial of the OX40 agonist ivuxolimab. The clonotype comes from an adult with an advanced solid tumor such as melanoma, head and neck, liver or kidney cancer. CDR3 sequence reads: CATSRGGVTDTQYF. Written as DNA, the CDR3 is TGTGCCACCAGCAGAGGAGGGGTCACAGATACGCAGTATTTT. The full variable domain, rest sourced from reference TRBV15 and TRBJ2-3, is DAMVIQNPRYQVTQFGKPVTLSCSQTLNHNVMYWYQQKSSQAPKLLFHYYDKDFNNEADTPDNFQSRRPNTSFCFLDIRSPGLGDTAMYLCATSRGGVTDTQYFGPGTRLTVL.